The present T cell receptor (beta chain) was sequenced within a study of T cells expressing NK-cell markers. Across the study: Eight donors were sequenced, of whom seven were HCMV-seropositive, while the remaining one was HCMV-seronegative.

Germline loops: CDR1 SGHDN, CDR2 FVKESK. The CDR3 length is 14 residues. TCR beta cDNA was generated via 5'RACE template switching incorporating UMIs. TCRdb reanalyzed the 5' RACE reads, giving one entry per CDR3 protein sequence and no DNA. The sample totals some 280,000 distinct CDR3 sequences. V usage is TRBV14 and J usage is TRBJ2-7; TCRdb lists TRBD2, though no DNA is available to test this call. This clonotype was obtained from a man younger than 35 in good health. The sequenced sample consisted of blood T cells: a sorted CD56 or NKG2C T cell subset, CD4+ or CD8+ T cells, or bulk PBMC T cells (not recorded which). The CDR3: CASSQGVGTHEQYF. Based on the CDR3 plus reference TRBV14 and TRBJ2-7, the full variable domain is EAGVTQFPSHSVIEKGQTVTLRCDPISGHDNLYWYRRVMGKEIKFLLHFVKESKQDESGMPNNRFLAERTGGTYSTLKVQPAELEDSGVYFCASSQGVGTHEQYFGPGTRLTVT.